A single sample gave rise to the 29 T cell receptor beta chains below, sequenced in a study of blood T cells in healthy people across ages. It was with a sample-barcoded 5' primer and a J-beta primer mix that a second PCR of about 7 to 12 cycles was run. TCRdb ran MiXCR on the 5' RACE reads and lists one entry per CDR3 protein. Counted here are fewer than 700,000 distinct CDR3 sequences, roughly 43% occurring once; the ten biggest clones make up 25% to 35%. Sequencing was performed on blood. The receptor set was obtained from a man older than 75 in good health.

This clonotype was observed a few times. The chain links TRBV29-1 to TRBJ2-1; tentatively, D is TRBD2 (6 bases). Trimming removed 4 bases at V and 3 bases at J, with 16 bases between. CDR1 is SQVTM and CDR2 is ANQGSEA in the germline V gene. CDR3 size: 15 residues. As DNA, the CDR3 is TGCAGCGTTGTCCTCCAGCGGGCCCTCTACAATGAGCAGTTCTTC. Translated, it gives CSVVLQRALYNEQFF.

This clonotype was seen many times. V gene TRBV3-1 combines with J gene TRBJ2-7; TRBD1 agrees at 11 bases. J was trimmed by 2 bases and V by 4 bases; bases with no gene match: 4. The CDR3 covers 15 residues. CDR1 LGHDT and CDR2 YNNKEL come from the germline V gene (reference sequence). CDR3 nucleotide sequence: TGTGCCAGCAGCCCTGGACAGGGGGCCGCCTACGAGCAGTACTTC. Translating gives CASSPGQGAAYEQYF.

This chain uses TRBV12-3 or TRBV12-4 with TRBJ1-2; no clear D. Trimming took off 8 bases at V and 4 bases at J, with 14 bases between the two ends. CDR3 length equals 13 residues. CDR3 in amino acids: CASPRTSGYGYTF. DNA of the CDR3: TGTGCCAGCCCCAGAACATCGGGCTATGGCTACACCTTC.

The chain combines TRBV6-5 with TRBJ2-3; either TRBD1 or TRBD2 may fit D (5 bases each). The CDR3 is 16 residues long. Germline CDR1 reads MNHEY; CDR2 reads SVGAGI. V lost 5 bases to trimming and J lost 2 bases, with 17 bases between them. As DNA, the CDR3 is TGTGCCAGCAGTAGACCGGGCCCGGGGCCCACAGATACGCAGTATTTT. It specifies CASSRPGPGPTDTQYF.

The sample holds a few counts of this clonotype. This chain uses TRBV7-2 with TRBJ2-3, with D possibly called TRBD1 or TRBD2 (5 bases each). The CDR3 length is 17 residues. Germline V lookup: CDR1 SGHTA, CDR2 FQGNSA. V dropped 1 base and J dropped 8 bases, with 22 bases sitting between them. CDR3 sequence: CASSLVGLVGESATQYF. CDR3 bases: TGTGCCAGCAGCTTAGTCGGTTTGGTGGGGGAGTCTGCTACGCAGTATTTT.

The gene calls are TRBV20-1 and TRBJ2-1; the D gene could be TRBD1 or TRBD2 (6 bases each). Trimming pared 0 bases from V and 5 bases from J, leaving 11 bases between. The CDR3 loop spans 14 amino acids. Germline lookup yields CDR1 DFQATT and CDR2 SNEGSKA (reference sequence). The CDR3 loop reads CSAREGGNDNEQFF. The DNA for the CDR3 is TGCAGTGCTAGAGAAGGGGGGAACGACAATGAGCAGTTCTTC.

In this sample, this clonotype turned up a few times. The chain combines TRBV6-5 with TRBJ2-5; D remains ambiguous. The V and J ends lost 0 bases and 4 bases respectively, with 12 bases between them. Germline CDR1 reads MNHEY; CDR2 reads SVGAGI. The CDR3 is 15 residues long. CDR3 sequence: CASSYSSLRPETQYF. The CDR3 DNA reads TGTGCCAGCAGTTACTCCTCACTGCGCCCAGAGACCCAGTACTTC.

This clonotype was detected a few times. V usage is TRBV7-2 and J usage is TRBJ1-1; D is unclear. This CDR3 region has 14 residues. Trimming removed 2 bases at V and 1 base at J, with 8 bases between. The germline V gene encodes CDR1 SGHTA and CDR2 FQGNSA. CDR3 sequence reads: CASSLPGPNTEAFF. The CDR3 DNA reads TGTGCCAGCAGCTTACCAGGACCGAACACTGAAGCTTTCTTT.

With regard to this clonotype: A much larger clonotype is one base distant, so this may be a read error. The chain is built from TRBV5-1 and TRBJ2-5; 13 bases are a match to TRBD2. The J call may not be correct, given that the DNA end is closer to TRBJ2-7. This CDR3 is 15 amino acids long. CDR1 and CDR2 from the germline V gene are SGHRS and YFSETQ. The CDR3 region is CASSTGLAGSYEQYF. The CDR3 DNA is TGCGCCAGCAGCACGGGACTAGCGGGATCTTACGAGCAGTACTTC.

The V and J genes are TRBV10-3 and TRBJ2-5, with 7 bases aligning to TRBD1. V trimming: 2 bases; J trimming: 5 bases; junction bases outside the gene matches: 11. From germline, CDR1 is ENHRY and CDR2 SYGVKD. The CDR3 length is 16 residues. DNA of the CDR3: TGTGCCATCAGTGAGCCCAGACAGGGATGGGGGGAGACCCAGTACTTC. Translated, it gives CAISEPRQGWGETQYF.

The chain has TRBV20-1 and TRBJ2-5; TRBD2 agrees at 9 bases. Germline-derived CDR1 and CDR2 are DFQATT and SNEGSKA (reference sequence). The CDR3 is 14 amino acids. In DNA form, the CDR3 reads TGCAGCTGCCCCGGGACTAGCTCCCAAGAGACCCAGTACTTC. Translating it yields CSCPGTSSQETQYF.

The chain is built from TRBV20-1 and TRBJ2-5, with 7 nucleotides matching TRBD1. V gave up 5 bases and J gave up 5 bases; unmatched junction bases: 5. Germline V gives CDR1 DFQATT, CDR2 SNEGSKA (reference sequence). The CDR3 runs to 12 residues. This chain's CDR3 is CSASTGRETQYF. CDR3 coding DNA: TGCAGTGCTTCGACAGGGCGCGAGACCCAGTACTTC.

This clonotype was seen more than once but under ten times. The rearrangement links TRBV20-1 to TRBJ2-7, with 12 bases identical to TRBD2. The V and J ends lost 5 bases and 6 bases, in that order; junction bases with no gene match: 11. Germline CDR1 reads DFQATT; CDR2 reads SNEGSKA (reference sequence). The CDR3 covers 15 residues. The CDR3: CSAPRTSGVTSEQYF. DNA for the CDR3: TGCAGTGCTCCGCGGACTAGCGGGGTGACCTCCGAGCAGTACTTC.

The chain recombines TRBV4-3 with TRBJ1-4; TRBD1 agrees at 12 bases. The J segment lost 7 bases and the V segment lost 4 bases, leaving 16 bases of the junction unmatched. The germline gives CDR1 LGHNA, CDR2 YSLEER. There are 19 residues in the CDR3. CDR3 loop: CASSPEWGQGALGSEKLFF. CDR3 in DNA: TGCGCCAGCAGCCCTGAGTGGGGACAGGGGGCGTTGGGAAGTGAAAAACTGTTTTTT.

This clonotype has a count of ten or more. The rearrangement links TRBV20-1 to TRBJ2-3; D may be TRBD2 (6 bases). The CDR3 contains 12 residues. V lost 1 base to trimming and J lost 8 bases, with 10 bases between them. The germline CDR1 and CDR2 sequences are DFQATT and SNEGSKA (reference sequence). For the CDR3, the DNA is TGCAGTGCTAGAGCCGAGGGAGGTACGCAGTATTTT. This gives the protein CSARAEGGTQYF.

The V and J genes are TRBV7-2 and TRBJ1-6; D remains ambiguous. The length of the CDR3 is 14 residues. V was cut by 3 bases and J by 12 bases, with 15 bases left in between. CDR1 is SGHTA and CDR2 is FQGNSA in the germline V gene. The CDR3 DNA follows: TGTGCCAGCAGCTTGCGGCAGGCTACCCTACCCCTCCACTTT. It codes for CASSLRQATLPLHF.

For this clonotype: The missing conserved phenylalanine or tryptophan at the end of this CDR3 makes a read error likely. The J gene is TRBJ2-6, the V gene TRBV12-3 or TRBV12-4; D unresolved. This CDR3 contains 17 residues. V was cut by 5 bases and J by 4 bases, with 18 bases left in between. In DNA, the CDR3 is TGTGCCAGCAGTCCCCTCTCGGGTAGGGCCGGGGCCAACGTCCTGACTTTA. It encodes CASSPLSGRAGANVLTL.

This clonotype showed up just a few times. The chain uses TRBV10-3 and TRBJ2-5; 10 bases map to TRBD1. Germline CDR1 ENHRY, CDR2 SYGVKD. V trimming: 4 bases; J trimming: 5 bases; junction bases outside the gene matches: 1. The CDR3 is 13 amino acids. CDR3 coding DNA: TGTGCCATCAGTGGGGGACAGGGGGAGACCCAGTACTTC. It yields the protein CAISGGQGETQYF.

This clonotype occurred once. The chain couples TRBV25-1 to TRBJ2-1, with 9 bases aligning to TRBD2. Germline V gives CDR1 MGHDK, CDR2 SYGVNS. The CDR3 runs 14 residues. Trimming at V came to 10 bases and at J to 12 bases, leaving 16 bases not matched to a gene. In nucleotides, the CDR3 is TGTGCCAACCCGTTGGGCGGGAGGGCCGTTGTGCAGTTCTTC. Protein product: CANPLGGRAVVQFF.

V is TRBV27 and J is TRBJ2-1; 8 nucleotides align to TRBD2. CDR1 is MNHEY, CDR2 SMNVEV, per germline (reference sequence). CDR3 length: 16 amino acids. The J segment lost 4 bases and the V segment lost 6 bases, leaving 11 bases of the junction unmatched. This CDR3 is CASSKPTSGHYNEQFF. CDR3 sequence (DNA): TGTGCCAGCAGCAAGCCCACTAGCGGTCATTACAATGAGCAGTTCTTC.

This clonotype is a singleton in its sample. The gene calls are TRBV7-6 and TRBJ2-4; D uncertain. The DNA end is a closer match to TRBJ2-7, so the J assignment may be wrong. The CDR3 loop spans 16 amino acids. In germline, CDR1 is SGHVS, CDR2 FNYEAQ. CDR3 nucleotides: TGTGCCAGCGGCCCCCTTGAGAGACACGGGCACTACGAGCAGTACTTC. This gives the protein CASGPLERHGHYEQYF.

This clonotype has at least ten counts. The gene calls are TRBV3-1 and TRBJ2-6; TRBD2 agrees at 7 bases. J gave up 0 bases and V 3 bases, and 11 bases lay outside the gene matches. CDR3 length: 19 residues. Germline assignment: CDR1 LGHDT and CDR2 YNNKEL (reference sequence). CDR3 amino acids: CASSQKGLVGVSGANVLTF. Here the CDR3 DNA reads TGTGCCAGCAGCCAGAAAGGACTAGTTGGAGTCTCTGGGGCCAACGTCCTGACTTTC.

The V call is TRBV10-3, the J call TRBJ1-2, with D uncertain. Trimming pared 4 bases from V and 3 bases from J, leaving 6 bases between. CDR3 length: 12 residues. Germline loops: CDR1 ENHRY, CDR2 SYGVKD. This chain's CDR3 is CAISVRDYGYTF. In DNA, the CDR3 is TGTGCCATCAGTGTCCGGGACTATGGCTACACCTTC.

This clonotype has more than one count but fewer than ten. This chain connects TRBV7-2 to TRBJ2-5; 13 bases line up with TRBD2. Germline V gene lookup returns CDR1 SGHTA and CDR2 FQGNSA. The CDR3 is 18 residues long. Trimming at V came to 5 bases and at J to 4 bases, leaving 13 bases not matched to a gene. The CDR3 sequence is CASSQQGLAGRGVETQYF. The CDR3 nucleotides are TGTGCCAGCAGCCAACAGGGACTAGCGGGACGAGGGGTAGAGACCCAGTACTTC.

In its sample, this clonotype is large. This chain joins TRBV7-2 and TRBJ2-7; D remains unclear. This CDR3 is built from 13 residues. The germline CDR1 and CDR2 sequences are SGHTA and FQGNSA. Trimming pared 1 base from V and 5 bases from J, leaving 9 bases between. CDR3 in DNA: TGTGCCAGCAGCTTAGAGTTCCGGAACGAGCAGTACTTC. Its translation is CASSLEFRNEQYF.

The rearrangement links TRBV4-3 to TRBJ2-4, with a tentative D call TRBD2 (7 bases). CDR3 length equals 20 residues. Trimming left V 2 bases short and J 3 bases short, with 26 bases between. CDR1 is LGHNA and CDR2 is YSLEER in the germline V gene. The CDR3 is CASSQYHDTRGALGKNIQYF. CDR3 sequence (DNA): TGCGCCAGCAGCCAATACCACGACACTCGGGGGGCTTTGGGCAAAAACATTCAGTACTTC.

This chain connects TRBV3-1 to TRBJ2-5; TRBD1 matches 7 bases. The germline gives CDR1 LGHDT, CDR2 YNNKEL (reference sequence). There are 16 residues in the CDR3. Germline trimming cut 3 bases from V and 4 bases from J; bases unmatched to any gene: 11. The CDR3 spells CASSQMDRKGVETQYF. CDR3 in DNA: TGTGCCAGCAGCCAGATGGACAGGAAGGGTGTAGAGACCCAGTACTTC.

Only a few counts were recorded for this clonotype. The rearrangement uses TRBV10-3 and TRBJ1-5, with D perhaps TRBD1 (5 bases). Germline CDR1 is ENHRY and CDR2 is SYGVKD. Deletions cut 1 base from V and 2 bases from J, with 9 bases between. The CDR3 totals 15 residues. The CDR3 reads CAISELGGGNQPQHF. CDR3 coding DNA: TGTGCCATCAGTGAGTTGGGGGGGGGCAATCAGCCCCAGCATTTT.

In its sample, this clonotype was seen once. The V and J genes are TRBV4-2 and TRBJ2-7; TRBD2 is a possible D gene (5 bases). Germline assignment: CDR1 LGHNA and CDR2 YNFKEQ. V was trimmed by 1 base and J by 3 bases, leaving 13 bases between them. The CDR3 extends over 15 amino acids. This CDR3 is CASSQGTGTVYEQYF. CDR3 DNA sequence: TGTGCCAGCAGCCAAGGTACGGGAACAGTCTACGAGCAGTACTTC.